This passage covers 14 T cell receptor beta chains from one sample sequenced in a study of blood T cell repertoires in COVID-19. TCRdb's table, derived via immunoSEQ multiplex PCR, lists solely in-frame clones and lacks some. Of 300,000 to 350,000 clones listed, about 91% are singletons. Source material: peripheral blood. The receptor set was obtained from a man aged 25-45 years with COVID-19, enrolled during active disease.

V and J are TRBV7-7 and TRBJ1-3; TRBD1 agrees at 10 bases. V lost 5 bases to trimming and J lost 9 bases; unmatched junction nucleotides: 10. The CDR3 is made up of 15 amino acids. Germline values: CDR1 SSHAT, CDR2 FNYEAQ (reference sequence). The CDR3 is CASSPHPGTGATIYF. The CDR3 bases are TGTGCCAGCAGCCCGCACCCCGGGACAGGGGCCACCATATATTTT.

The chain is built from TRBV24-1 and TRBJ2-1, with 9 bases identical to TRBD1. The CDR3 totals 15 residues. V dropped 7 bases and J dropped 4; count of bases not matched to a gene: 7. Germline V gene lookup returns CDR1 KGHDR and CDR2 SFDVKD. CDR3 sequence reads: CATRGFGQGYNEQFF. For the CDR3, the DNA is TGTGCCACCAGGGGTTTCGGACAGGGGTACAATGAGCAGTTCTTC.

This clone appeared a single time. The chain links TRBV9 to TRBJ1-2; the match to TRBD1 covers 7 bases. Looked up from germline, CDR1 is SGDLS and CDR2 is YYNGEE. The V segment lost 0 bases and the J segment 8 bases; nucleotides outside the gene matches: 7. CDR3 length equals 14 residues. The CDR3 reads CASSVGLGQFGYTF. DNA of the CDR3: TGTGCCAGCAGCGTAGGTCTGGGACAGTTCGGCTACACCTTC.

The rearrangement uses TRBV7-2 and TRBJ1-5, with 9 bases aligning to TRBD1. Trimming at V came to 5 bases and at J to 3 bases, leaving 5 bases not matched to a gene. The CDR3 spans 15 residues. In germline, CDR1 is SGHTA, CDR2 FQGNSA. CDR3 loop: CASSLRQGDNQPQHF. DNA for the CDR3: TGTGCCAGCAGCCTAAGACAGGGGGACAATCAGCCCCAGCATTTT.

The chain employs TRBV5-1 and TRBJ1-1; D is unresolved. The CDR3 loop spans 16 amino acids. Germline V gives CDR1 SGHRS, CDR2 YFSETQ. With 2 bases removed from V and 4 bases from J, the gap between germline ends came to 18 bases. This chain's CDR3 is CASSFQSASRFTEAFF. In nucleotides, the CDR3 is TGCGCCAGCAGCTTCCAGTCTGCTTCGCGGTTCACTGAAGCTTTCTTT.

CDR3 amino acids: CASGTGNSGNTIYF. The DNA for the CDR3 is TGTGCTAGTGGTACGGGGAACTCTGGAAACACCATATATTTT. The chain carries TRBV12-5 and TRBJ1-3; D remains ambiguous. CDR1 and CDR2 from the germline V gene are LGHNT and FRNRAP. V lost 5 bases to trimming and J lost 0 bases, with 8 bases between them. There are 14 residues in the CDR3.

The chain uses TRBV4-3 and TRBJ2-4, with a tentative D call TRBD2 (7 bases). Germline assignment: CDR1 LGHNA and CDR2 YSLEER. V dropped 0 bases and J dropped 9 bases, with 18 bases sitting between them. This CDR3 comprises 16 residues. CDR3 DNA: TGCGCCAGCAGCCAAGATAATGGGGGGGCGTTCGGCATTCAGTACTTC. The encoded protein is CASSQDNGGAFGIQYF.

This chain links TRBV11-3 with TRBJ2-7; 8 bases agree with TRBD1. CDR1 is SGHNT and CDR2 is YENEEA in the germline V gene. This CDR3 contains 16 residues. V gave up 0 bases and J gave up 6 bases; unmatched junction bases: 10. CDR3 residues: CASSLDLGQVRCEQYF. The CDR3 region has the DNA TGTGCCAGCAGCTTAGACCTGGGACAGGTTCGGTGCGAGCAGTACTTC.

This chain links TRBV3-1 (or the pseudogene TRBV3-2) with TRBJ2-5, with 9 bases that match TRBD2. CDR3 length: 14 amino acids. Losses at the gene ends were 3 bases for V and 2 bases for J; bases not matched to a gene: 1. Germline V lookup: CDR1 LGHDT, CDR2 YNNKEL (reference sequence). CDR3 loop: CASSQLAGQETQYF. Written as DNA, the CDR3 is TGTGCCAGCAGCCAGCTAGCGGGGCAAGAGACCCAGTACTTC.

The rearrangement uses TRBV28 and TRBJ1-2; possible D gene TRBD1, 6 bases. Germline assignment: CDR1 MDHEN and CDR2 SYDVKM. The CDR3 runs to 13 residues. V lost 7 bases to trimming and J lost 4 bases, with 13 bases between them. The CDR3 spells CASNFQGIYGYTF. In DNA, the CDR3 is TGTGCCAGCAACTTTCAGGGGATCTATGGCTACACCTTC.

A single count supports this clone. This chain links TRBV9 with TRBJ2-5, with D tentatively TRBD2 (6 bases). Germline V lookup: CDR1 SGDLS, CDR2 YYNGEE. V was clipped by 0 bases and J by 0 bases, with 21 bases between them. The CDR3 extends over 19 amino acids. This chain's CDR3 is CASSVEWGSGGGYQETQYF. CDR3 in DNA: TGTGCCAGCAGCGTAGAATGGGGCTCGGGCGGAGGGTACCAAGAGACCCAGTACTTC.

The chain couples TRBV19 to TRBJ1-1; 9 bases line up with TRBD1. The CDR3 totals 13 residues. The V segment lost 1 base and the J segment 10 bases; nucleotides outside the gene matches: 4. Germline V lookup: CDR1 LNHDA, CDR2 SQIVND (reference sequence). The CDR3 coding sequence is TGTGCCAGTAGTATAGTAGGACAGGGGTCAGCTTTCTTT. This sequence encodes CASSIVGQGSAFF. The full variable domain, completed using reference TRBV19 and TRBJ1-1, is DGGITQSPKYLFRKEGQNVTLSCEQNLNHDAMYWYRQDPGQGLRLIYYSQIVNDFQKGDIAEGYSVSREKKESFPLTVTSAQKNPTAFYLCASSIVGQGSAFFGQGTRLTVV.

This chain links TRBV27 with TRBJ2-1; possibly TRBD2 for D (6 bases). Between the trimmed V and J ends, which lost 5 bases and 0 bases, there was a span of 17 bases. The CDR3 consists of 17 residues. Germline loops: CDR1 MNHEY, CDR2 SMNVEV (reference sequence). The CDR3 nucleotides are TGTGCCAGCAGTCCCCGGGGGACCTTTAGCTCCTACAATGAGCAGTTCTTC. This codes for CASSPRGTFSSYNEQFF.

The genes are TRBV27 and TRBJ1-2; 7 nucleotides align to TRBD1. In germline, CDR1 is MNHEY, CDR2 SMNVEV (reference sequence). The CDR3 length is 14 residues. Unmatched junction bases numbered 12, after V lost 6 bases and J lost 8 bases. The CDR3 region has the DNA TGTGCCAGCAGACTTATGACAGGGTTGGAGGGCTACACCTTC. This gives the protein CASRLMTGLEGYTF.